The T cell receptor beta chain described here comes from a study of shared clonotypes between healthy human individuals (dated by TCRdb to the early 2020s). Broadly, across the study: Three men and two women, aged 18 to 49 years, made up the cohort. Each donor's leukapheresis produced roughly between about 0.9 and 9.5 billion PBMCs. To estimate repertoire size and how much clonotypes are shared between individuals, the study performed deep sequencing of blood TCR repertoires from about five healthy adults. Different laboratories and diverse techniques were used to prepare libraries and sequence TCR repertoires, to increase sequencing depth and limit assay-specific biases. For each donor, CD4 naive and CD4 memory were each given three plates, CD8 naive was given two plates, and CD8 memory was given one plate. Overall study results and their limits: Clonotypes shared by all four sorted-subset donors showed higher generation probabilities than non-shared clonotypes. Pairwise subsampling led to the expectation that sequencing depth would affect the degree of clonotype sharing among donors. Across a few donors, approximately 5% of naive CD4, roughly 3.8% of naive CD8, 2% to 2.5% of memory CD4, and 0.4% of memory CD8 clonotypes were shared. Only blood was sampled, and tissue TCR repertoires likely differ from those in blood. Because the study included only a small number of donors, the genetic and exposure-history diversity represented was limited. Larger estimated clonotype richness was generally found for naive subsets than for memory subsets. Even with the large sequencing depth, rarefaction of the sorted-subset datasets indicated that sequencing was incomplete.

Healthy HIV-negative adults with no recently reported acute infections or vaccinations were included as donors. Every donor was a Caucasian adult living in Nashville, Tennessee, USA. CD4+ T cells were enriched through magnetic negative selection, after which naive cells were positively selected on CD45RA and the remaining negative fraction served as the memory subset. Blood was collected by leukapheresis, and PBMCs were isolated by Ficoll-Histopaque density gradient centrifugation and then cryopreserved in liquid nitrogen vapor phase. Purity and quantity of every magnetically sorted T cell population were checked by analytical flow cytometry. Genomic DNA was isolated from every sorted fraction and measured by UV absorbance on a Nanodrop 2000c. In regard to this clone: The antigen it recognizes is unknown. No base qualities exist here, and no much larger clone lies one base off it.

Using the deep immunoSEQ assay, TCR CDR3 regions were amplified from genomic DNA by multiplex PCR. Genomic DNA extracted from each cell subset was distributed evenly over all wells of several immunoSEQ 96-well plates, and each plate served as one replicate. For sorted subsets, approximately 190 ng of genomic DNA, equivalent to 25,000 to 35,000 T cell genomes, went into each replicate PCR. Purified libraries were measured with a Qubit 3.0 fluorometer, size-checked on a Bioanalyzer 2100, and measured again with the KAPA Library Quantification kit. Every immunoSEQ 96-well plate was sequenced on a separate single-read 150-cycle Illumina NextSeq 550 flow cell. The study's processing was this. Because only junctional sequences without quality scores were contained in the immunoSEQ output, filtering matching that applied to full-length reads could not be performed. To assign V/J genes and CDR3, sequences were annotated against IMGT germline references using PyIR, a Python wrapper for IgBLAST v1.9. Any read was removed if the V/J assignment was weak (E-value above 1e-6), the CDR3 was missing, or the read contained stop codons, out-of-frame junctions, or ambiguous translated residues. A V3J clonotype was defined by an identical inferred V gene, J gene, and CDR3 amino acid sequence. To compute the percentage overlap between repertoires, the number of shared unique clonotypes was divided by the size of the smaller repertoire. Repertoire richness was assessed with RTK rarefaction, the Chao1 estimator, and Recon v2.1 estimates of unobserved clonotypes. OLGA was used to compute generation probabilities for all TCRbeta clonotypes that the gDNA method yielded from a few donors. TCRdb provides this immuneACCESS table in a form limited to in-frame rearrangements. Some clones are lacking; in checked studies, under half of them reflect an unresolved V gene, and why the rest are absent is not known. V and J calls plus clone size are reproduced from that table; the DNA served to infer D and trimming. Present in this sample are over 1.5 million clones, approximately 98% of which were seen just once. Together, the top ten hold approximately 0.45% of the sample.

Material for sequencing was naive CD4+ T cells sorted from blood. The cell subset or site label for this specimen denotes: CD45RA+ positively selected. This TCR was sampled from a man in his thirties or forties in good health.

The nucleotide sequence is TGTGCCAGCAGCTCAGGACTAGCGAGCTACAATGAGCAGTTCTTC. This gives the protein CASSSGLASYNEQFF. The chain is assembled from TRBV7-6 and TRBJ2-1; TRBD2 matches 9 bases in the middle. Trimmed from V: 4 bases; trimmed from J: 3 bases; junction bases lacking a gene match: 4. The CDR3, cysteine through phenylalanine, is 15 amino acids long. Kept here is only the CDR3 DNA, which spans 45 bases and is read in frame from base 1. The germline V gene gives CDR1 as SGHVS and CDR2 as FNYEAQ.